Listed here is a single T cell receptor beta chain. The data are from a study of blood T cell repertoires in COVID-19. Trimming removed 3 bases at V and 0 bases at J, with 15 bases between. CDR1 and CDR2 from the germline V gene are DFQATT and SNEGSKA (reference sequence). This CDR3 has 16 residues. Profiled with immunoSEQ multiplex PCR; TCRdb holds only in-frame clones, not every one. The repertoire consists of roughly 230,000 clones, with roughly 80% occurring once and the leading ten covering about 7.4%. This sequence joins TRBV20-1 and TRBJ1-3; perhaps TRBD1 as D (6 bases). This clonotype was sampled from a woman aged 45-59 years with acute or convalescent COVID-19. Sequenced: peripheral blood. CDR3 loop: CSASQLDRSSGNTIYF. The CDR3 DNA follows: TGCAGTGCTAGTCAGCTGGACAGAAGCTCTGGAAACACCATATATTTT.